The 30 T cell receptor beta chains presented below share a single source sample, sequenced in a study of shared clonotypes between healthy human individuals. The naive CD8 population came from CD45RO-negative cells selected for CCR7, without terminally differentiated effector memory CD45RA+ cells. Here immunoSEQ multiplex PCR was the method, and the copy in TCRdb shows in-frame clones only, minus some. The sample contains roughly 1,800,000 clones, just under 95% of which appear only once. The sequencing input was naive CD8+ T cells sorted from blood. The origin of the receptors is a man aged 18 to 29 in good health.

This rearrangement joins TRBV6-5 to TRBJ2-3, with D unclear. This CDR3 has 14 amino acids. V was clipped by 0 bases and J by 4 bases, with 8 bases between them. Germline-derived CDR1 and CDR2 are MNHEY and SVGAGI. The CDR3 DNA follows: TGTGCCAGCAGTTACTCCGAAGAGGCAGATACGCAGTATTTT. Residues: CASSYSEEADTQYF.

This sequence joins TRBV29-1 and TRBJ1-2, with 7 bases identical to TRBD1. With V trimmed by 6 bases and J by 2 bases, 9 bases remained unmatched. CDR1 and CDR2 from the germline V gene are SQVTM and ANQGSEA. This CDR3 contains 14 residues. The CDR3 reads CSVLSTGVNYGYTF. The CDR3 region has the DNA TGCAGCGTCCTATCTACAGGGGTGAACTATGGCTACACCTTC.

The chain is built from TRBV28 and TRBJ2-3; TRBD1 matches 10 bases. The V gene end was trimmed by 3 bases and the J gene end by 2 bases; junction bases not matched to a gene: 11. The length of the CDR3 is 18 residues. From germline, CDR1 is MDHEN and CDR2 SYDVKM. CDR3 amino acids: CASSLRTGGRSDTDTQYF. CDR3 nucleotide sequence: TGTGCCAGCAGTTTGAGGACAGGGGGAAGATCGGACACAGATACGCAGTATTTT.

The chain links TRBV13 to TRBJ2-1; 9 nucleotides match TRBD2. Trimming at V came to 7 bases and at J to 9 bases, leaving 7 bases not matched to a gene. This CDR3 is built from 13 residues. In germline, CDR1 is PRHDT, CDR2 FYEKMQ (reference sequence). The CDR3 loop reads CASNRGRAGEQFF. The CDR3 nucleotides are TGTGCCAGCAACCGCGGGAGGGCTGGTGAGCAGTTCTTC.

The chain is built from TRBV20-1 and TRBJ2-7, with no clear D. Germline V gives CDR1 DFQATT, CDR2 SNEGSKA (reference sequence). V was trimmed by 0 bases and J by 4 bases, leaving 4 bases between them. This CDR3 is built from 11 residues. In DNA form, the CDR3 reads TGCAGTGCTAGAGATCAATACGAGCAGTACTTC. Translation: CSARDQYEQYF.

J is TRBJ2-3 and V is TRBV10-2; 7 bases map to TRBD2. The CDR3 runs 13 residues. The germline V gene encodes CDR1 WSHSY and CDR2 SAAADI. The J segment lost 3 bases and the V segment lost 6 bases, leaving 3 bases of the junction unmatched. The CDR3 nucleotides are TGCGCCAGCAGGCGGGAGTGGACAGATACGCAGTATTTT. Protein: CASRREWTDTQYF.

The V and J genes are TRBV19 and TRBJ2-1; TRBD2 agrees at 10 bases. V shed 3 bases, J shed 2 bases, and the junction held 4 bases outside the gene matches. The CDR3 runs 16 residues. Germline V gene sequence: CDR1 LNHDA, CDR2 SQIVND (reference sequence). The CDR3 spells CASSMGAGGAYNEQFF. CDR3 in DNA: TGTGCCAGTAGTATGGGAGCGGGGGGGGCCTACAATGAGCAGTTCTTC.

CDR3 amino acids: CASRSGGWGEKLFF. CDR3 in DNA: TGTGCCAGCAGATCGGGGGGCTGGGGTGAAAAACTGTTTTTT. The chain joins TRBV6-5 to TRBJ1-4; D possibly corresponds to TRBD1 (6 bases). Trimming took off 6 bases at V and 7 bases at J, with 15 bases between the two ends. The CDR3 loop spans 14 amino acids. Germline CDR1 is MNHEY and CDR2 is SVGAGI.

With respect to this clone: Other DNA sequences in the same sample also yield this CDR3. V is TRBV4-1 and J is TRBJ2-1; D gene ambiguous. There are 12 residues in the CDR3. Germline lookup yields CDR1 MGHRA and CDR2 YSYEKL. Trimming stripped 1 base from V and 4 bases from J, with 2 bases between. Here the CDR3 reads CASSQGYNEQFF. The CDR3 DNA sequence: TGCGCCAGCAGCCAAGGTTACAATGAGCAGTTCTTC.

This chain joins TRBV15 and TRBJ2-2; D gene unclear. The CDR3 consists of 13 residues. Germline CDR1 LNHNV, CDR2 YYDKDF (reference sequence). Trimming cost V 5 bases and J 7 bases, with 11 bases left between them. The CDR3 is CATSVPEFGELFF. Written as DNA, the CDR3 is TGTGCCACCAGCGTCCCAGAGTTCGGGGAGCTGTTTTTT.

The CDR3 sequence: CASCLTGTSGYNEQFF. The CDR3 DNA is TGTGCCAGCTGCCTGACCGGGACTAGCGGTTACAATGAGCAGTTCTTC. The V and J genes are TRBV18 and TRBJ2-1; 11 bases align to TRBD2. V lost 7 bases, J lost 4 bases, and 9 bases stayed unmatched. CDR3 size: 16 residues. Germline values: CDR1 KGHSH, CDR2 LQKENI.

The CDR3 loop is CASSESDGPYEQYF. The CDR3 DNA reads as TGTGCCAGCAGTGAATCCGACGGGCCGTACGAGCAGTACTTC. The J gene is TRBJ2-7, the V gene TRBV6-1; no firm D call. The CDR3 has 14 amino acids. From germline, CDR1 is MNHNS and CDR2 SASEGT. Between the trimmed V and J ends, which lost 2 bases and 4 bases, there was a span of 12 bases.

CDR3 loop: CASSLEVPPIYNSPLHF. The CDR3 region has the DNA TGTGCCAGCAGCTTGGAGGTCCCCCCTATCTATAATTCACCCCTCCACTTT. This chain joins TRBV7-8 and TRBJ1-6; D gene ambiguous. The CDR3 contains 17 residues. V dropped 3 bases and J dropped 3 bases, with 15 bases sitting between them. Per germline, CDR1 SGHVS and CDR2 FQNEAQ.

This rearrangement joins TRBV6-5 to TRBJ2-7; TRBD2 matches 10 bases. CDR1 is MNHEY and CDR2 is SVGAGI in the germline V gene. Unmatched junction bases numbered 5, after V lost 2 bases and J lost 7 bases. There are 14 residues in the CDR3. The CDR3 nucleotides are TGTGCCAGCAGTTACCTAGCGGGGGAAGGGGAGCAGTACTTC. Translated: CASSYLAGEGEQYF.

This clone appeared once. Other DNA sequences within the sample encode an identical CDR3. Here the CDR3 reads CASSPGGNTEAFF. The DNA of the CDR3 is TGCGCCAGCAGCCCTGGGGGGAACACTGAAGCTTTCTTT. V is TRBV4-1 and J is TRBJ1-1; the D gene is possibly TRBD1 (5 bases). Germline V CDR1 and CDR2: MGHRA, YSYEKL. There are 13 residues in the CDR3. Trimming took off 4 bases at V and 1 base at J, with 7 bases between the two ends.

With regard to this clone: Different DNA sequences within this sample yield the same CDR3. V is TRBV28 and J is TRBJ2-1; no firm D call. Germline values: CDR1 MDHEN, CDR2 SYDVKM. CDR3 length: 15 amino acids. The V end lost 4 bases, the J end lost 0 bases, and 10 bases lay between the germline ends. The CDR3, as DNA: TGTGCCAGCAGTTCTTTAAGGTCCTCCTACAATGAGCAGTTCTTC. Its translation: CASSSLRSSYNEQFF. The whole variable domain, filled in from reference TRBV28 and TRBJ2-1, reads DVKVTQSSRYLVKRTGEKVFLECVQDMDHENMFWYRQDPGLGLRLIYFSYDVKMKEKGDIPEGYSVSREKKERFSLILESASTNQTSMYLCASSSLRSSYNEQFFGPGTRLTVL.

The gene calls are TRBV27 and TRBJ2-7; 9 bases line up with TRBD2. In germline, CDR1 is MNHEY, CDR2 SMNVEV (reference sequence). After removal of 3 bases from V and 3 bases from J, the junction contained 6 bases not matched to a gene. The CDR3 covers 15 residues. CDR3 loop: CASSFSGSQYYEQYF. CDR3 sequence (DNA): TGTGCCAGCAGTTTTAGCGGGAGTCAGTACTACGAGCAGTACTTC.

This clone came up once. Other DNA sequences of this sample code for an identical CDR3. The chain joins TRBV6-5 to TRBJ2-7, with TRBD1 as a possible D gene (6 bases). Germline V CDR1 and CDR2: MNHEY, SVGAGI. V shed 0 bases and J shed 7 bases, with 10 bases lying between them. This CDR3 is 13 amino acids long. Here the CDR3 DNA reads TGTGCCAGCAGTTACTCGAGTAGGGGGGAGCAGTACTTC. Encoded protein: CASSYSSRGEQYF.

J is TRBJ2-1 and V is TRBV27, with TRBD2 as a possible D gene (5 bases). V dropped 6 bases and J dropped 9 bases, with 12 bases sitting between them. The CDR3 loop spans 12 amino acids. Germline CDR1 and CDR2: MNHEY and SMNVEV (reference sequence). CDR3 residues: CASSTLGAEQFF. The CDR3 nucleotides read TGTGCCAGCAGCACACTAGGTGCTGAGCAGTTCTTC.

The J gene is TRBJ2-7, the V gene TRBV2, with 11 bases aligning to TRBD2. This CDR3 is 13 amino acids long. Per germline, CDR1 SNHLY and CDR2 FYNNEI. The V gene end was trimmed by 10 bases and the J gene end by 1 base; junction bases not matched to a gene: 3. The CDR3, as DNA: TGTGCCACCCGGACTAGCGGGTCCTACGAGCAGTACTTC. It encodes CATRTSGSYEQYF.

The genes are TRBV7-9 and TRBJ2-7, with D maybe TRBD2 (6 bases). Germline V CDR1 and CDR2: SEHNR, FQNEAQ (reference sequence). The V and J ends lost 3 bases and 0 bases respectively, with 12 bases between them. The CDR3 length is 15 residues. The CDR3: CASSLGTSSSYEQYF. CDR3 nucleotides: TGTGCCAGCAGCTTGGGGACTTCGAGCTCCTACGAGCAGTACTTC.

V is TRBV19 and J is TRBJ2-7; TRBD1 matches at 7 bases. There are 14 residues in the CDR3. In germline, CDR1 is LNHDA, CDR2 SQIVND (reference sequence). The V and J ends lost 2 bases and 5 bases, in that order; junction bases with no gene match: 6. The chain's CDR3 is CASSIIGTDNEQYF. The CDR3 DNA follows: TGTGCCAGTAGTATAATAGGGACAGACAACGAGCAGTACTTC.

This chain uses TRBV27 with TRBJ1-4; TRBD1 agrees at 9 bases. V was pared by 5 bases and J by 8 bases, with 6 bases of the junction left unmatched. Germline CDR1 reads MNHEY; CDR2 reads SMNVEV (reference sequence). The CDR3 covers 14 residues. The chain's CDR3 is CASSKTGGLEKLFF. The CDR3, as DNA: TGTGCCAGCAGTAAGACAGGGGGACTGGAAAAACTGTTTTTT. Full variable domain (outside the CDR3, taken from reference TRBV27 and TRBJ1-4): EAQVTQNPRYLITVTGKKLTVTCSQNMNHEYMSWYRQDPGLGLRQIYYSMNVEVTDKGDVPEGYKVSRKEKRNFPLILESPSPNQTSLYFCASSKTGGLEKLFFGSGTQLSVL.

The V gene is TRBV7-8, the J gene TRBJ2-1; D possibly corresponds to TRBD2 (5 bases). The CDR3 has 13 residues. Per germline, CDR1 SGHVS and CDR2 FQNEAQ. The V end lost 0 bases, the J end lost 10 bases, and 10 bases lay between the germline ends. The CDR3, as DNA: TGTGCCAGCAGCTTAGCGGACTCGTCAGAGCAGTTCTTC. Translating gives CASSLADSSEQFF.

The rearrangement links TRBV5-6 to TRBJ2-7, with D unresolved. V was clipped by 4 bases and J by 7 bases, with 21 bases between them. The CDR3 totals 15 residues. Germline lookup yields CDR1 SGHDT and CDR2 YYEEEE. The CDR3 is CASSEDWAETFEQYF. In DNA, the CDR3 is TGTGCCAGCAGCGAGGATTGGGCAGAAACGTTTGAGCAGTACTTC.

The chain carries TRBV29-1 and TRBJ1-2, with a possible D match to TRBD1 (6 bases). V lost 7 bases and J lost 0, with 27 bases in between. Germline values: CDR1 SQVTM, CDR2 ANQGSEA. The CDR3 is 18 amino acids. The DNA for the CDR3 is TGCAGCGCGCCGTCCTCGGTAGGGGGGCCTGGAACTAACTATGGCTACACCTTC. Its protein is CSAPSSVGGPGTNYGYTF.

This sequence joins TRBV10-2 and TRBJ2-1; TRBD2 matches 7 bases. The CDR3 totals 16 residues. The germline CDR1 and CDR2 sequences are WSHSY and SAAADI. Trimming took 2 bases from V and 0 from J; bases not matched to a gene: 4. In DNA, the CDR3 is TGCGCCAGCAGTGAGATGCGGGGGAGCTCCTACAATGAGCAGTTCTTC. It is translated as CASSEMRGSSYNEQFF.

This chain uses TRBV27 with TRBJ1-3; D possibly corresponds to TRBD1 (6 bases). The CDR3 contains 16 residues. Deletions cut 2 bases from V and 7 bases from J, with 18 bases between. CDR1 and CDR2 from the germline V gene are MNHEY and SMNVEV (reference sequence). CDR3 sequence reads: CASSLTPGGWGNTIYF. CDR3 sequence (DNA): TGTGCCAGCAGTTTAACTCCTGGGGGCTGGGGGAACACCATATATTTT.

This clone was counted a single time. The chain links TRBV27 to TRBJ2-7; D is perhaps TRBD1 (6 bases). The CDR3 covers 15 residues. The germline V gene has CDR1 MNHEY and CDR2 SMNVEV (reference sequence). V dropped 6 bases and J dropped 2 bases, with 17 bases sitting between them. The CDR3 nucleotides read TGTGCCAGCAGCTTTTCCACAGGGATCGCCTACGAGCAGTACTTC. Protein product: CASSFSTGIAYEQYF.

V gene TRBV27 combines with J gene TRBJ2-5; D perhaps matches TRBD1 (6 bases). The CDR3 loop spans 14 amino acids. The germline CDR1 and CDR2 sequences are MNHEY and SMNVEV (reference sequence). The germline V and J ends were trimmed by 7 bases and 4 bases, with 16 bases remaining between them. The CDR3 nucleotides are TGTGCCAGCAAGGGGGATTCGAACAGAGAGACCCAGTACTTC. As protein: CASKGDSNRETQYF.